The 24 T cell receptor beta chains listed next were all sequenced from one sample in a study of vaccination effects on CD4 cells after COVID-19 (dated by TCRdb to between 2022 and 2023). After roughly 11 days of culture, CD4+ T cells were isolated with the EasySep CD4+ T cell isolation kit. PCR-confirmed SARS-CoV-2 infection had occurred in convalescent patients between March and December 2020, before the Alpha, Beta and Delta variants emerged in the United States. Each participant got two doses of an mRNA SARS-CoV-2 vaccine, either BNT162b2 or mRNA-1273. Library prep was done by the immunoSEQ multiplex PCR assay. TCRdb retrieved this table from immuneACCESS and kept in-frame rearrangements only. Not all clones are present; in checked studies, unresolved V genes account for under half, and no reason is known for the remainder. For this sample the table gives nearly 35,000 clones, of which around 72% were detected only once. The top ten hold 5.5% to 8.5% of the sample.

For these TCRs, the target antigens are not known. The source material was CD4+ T cells from PBMCs cultured without peptide, sampled after COVID-19 vaccination. These receptors came from a human donor who had a prior SARS-CoV-2 infection.

This chain uses TRBV30 with TRBJ1-5; the match to TRBD1 covers 9 bases. Germline loops: CDR1 GTSNPN, CDR2 SVGIG (reference sequence). This CDR3 spans 14 amino acids. V was clipped by 4 bases and J by 6 bases; unmatched bases: 7. The CDR3 DNA reads as TGTGCCTGGACTAAGGGACAGGGAGGTCAGCCCCAGCATTTT. This encodes CAWTKGQGGQPQHF.

The V and J genes are TRBV6-5 and TRBJ2-7; D uncertain. Germline V gene lookup returns CDR1 MNHEY and CDR2 SVGAGI. CDR3 length: 13 amino acids. The germline V and J ends were trimmed by 8 bases and 5 bases, with 16 bases remaining between them. The DNA for the CDR3 is TGTGCCAGCCAAGGCCTCGTTGAACACGAGCAGTACTTC. It encodes CASQGLVEHEQYF.

DNA for the CDR3: TGCAGCGGCGGAGGGATTCTGAACACTGAAGCTTTCTTT. This codes for CSGGGILNTEAFF. This sequence joins TRBV29-1 and TRBJ1-1, with unresolved D. Trimming removed 7 bases at V and 0 bases at J, with 12 bases between. The CDR3 loop spans 13 amino acids. Germline V gene lookup returns CDR1 SQVTM and CDR2 ANQGSEA. The whole variable domain, filled in from reference TRBV29-1 and TRBJ1-1, reads SAVISQKPSRDICQRGTSLTIQCQVDSQVTMMFWYRQQPGQSLTLIATANQGSEATYESGFVIDKFPISRPNLTFSTLTVSNMSPEDSSIYLCSGGGILNTEAFFGQGTRLTVV.

The V call is TRBV6-6, the J call TRBJ2-6; perhaps TRBD2 as D (5 bases). Germline values: CDR1 MNHNY, CDR2 SVGAGI (reference sequence). The CDR3 contains 16 residues. Trimming removed 2 bases at V and 1 base at J, with 9 bases between. The CDR3 DNA reads as TGTGCCAGCAGTTACAGTTGGGAGTCTGGGGCCAACGTCCTGACTTTC. This translates into CASSYSWESGANVLTF.

The chain is built from TRBV18 and TRBJ2-5; 12 bases are a match to TRBD2. After removal of 5 bases from V and 2 bases from J, the junction contained 3 bases not matched to a gene. Per germline, CDR1 KGHSH and CDR2 LQKENI. The CDR3 covers 15 residues. The CDR3, as DNA: TGTGCCAGCTCAAGGACTAGCGGGATTCAAGAGACCCAGTACTTC. Translation gives CASSRTSGIQETQYF.

The V and J genes are TRBV20-1 and TRBJ1-1, with a possible D match to TRBD1 (5 bases). V gave up 3 bases and J gave up 8 bases, with 19 bases separating them. Germline V CDR1 and CDR2: DFQATT, SNEGSKA (reference sequence). The CDR3 has 14 amino acids. CDR3 nucleotide sequence: TGCAGTGCTAGTTCAGGGCTTCTCTATACGGAAGCTTTCTTT. This gives the protein CSASSGLLYTEAFF.

The CDR3 DNA reads as TGTGCCAGCAGCAAAGTCGTCACCTTACCCCGCAATCAGCCCCAGCATTTT. Translation gives CASSKVVTLPRNQPQHF. This chain connects TRBV21-1 to TRBJ1-5. TRBV21-1 is termed a pseudogene. CDR3 length equals 17 residues.

The chain uses TRBV18 and TRBJ2-7; TRBD2 matches at 9 bases. Germline V CDR1 and CDR2: KGHSH, LQKENI. The CDR3 is 17 amino acids. J lost 2 bases, V lost 4 bases, and 12 bases had no gene match. The chain's CDR3 is CASSHPGGAGGPYEQYF. CDR3 bases: TGTGCCAGCTCACATCCGGGTGGGGCGGGAGGGCCCTACGAGCAGTACTTC.

This clone came up a few times. This rearrangement joins TRBV7-9 to TRBJ2-7, with TRBD1 matching 7 bases. CDR3 size: 15 residues. Germline-derived CDR1 and CDR2 are SEHNR and FQNEAQ (reference sequence). V shed 1 base and J 2 bases; nucleotides not matched to a gene: 5. CDR3 sequence: CASSLGSGTAYEQYF. CDR3 sequence (DNA): TGTGCCAGCAGCTTAGGTTCCGGGACAGCCTACGAGCAGTACTTC.

The chain is built from TRBV5-6 and TRBJ2-5; D gene uncertain. The V end was cut by 2 bases, the J end by 1 base, with 6 bases between. CDR3 length: 13 residues. Per the germline V gene, CDR1 is SGHDT and CDR2 is YYEEEE. The CDR3 loop reads CASSFDSQETQYF. The DNA of the CDR3 is TGTGCCAGCAGCTTTGACTCCCAAGAGACCCAGTACTTC.

The J gene is TRBJ2-6, the V gene TRBV7-3; 7 nucleotides match TRBD1. Germline CDR1 is SGHTA and CDR2 is FQGTGA. CDR3 size: 17 residues. The trim removed 6 bases at V and 0 bases at J, leaving 8 bases unmatched. This chain's CDR3 is CASSRQGLSSGANVLTF. The CDR3, as DNA: TGTGCCAGCAGTCGACAGGGTCTAAGCTCTGGGGCCAACGTCCTGACTTTC.

J is TRBJ2-1 and V is TRBV5-4; tentatively, D is TRBD1 or TRBD2 (6 bases each). Germline V CDR1 and CDR2: SGHNT, YYREEE (reference sequence). This CDR3 contains 16 residues. V gave up 4 bases and J gave up 0 bases, with 14 bases separating them. The CDR3 here is CASSLGGRSSYNEQFF. The CDR3 nucleotides are TGTGCCAGCAGCCTCGGGGGCCGGAGCTCCTACAATGAGCAGTTCTTC.

J is TRBJ1-2 and V is TRBV14, with D possibly matching TRBD1 (5 bases). The V end lost 1 base, the J end lost 7 bases, and 19 bases lay between the germline ends. Germline V gene lookup returns CDR1 SGHDN and CDR2 FVKESK. The CDR3 has 16 amino acids. The CDR3 DNA follows: TGTGCCAGCAGCCAAGTCGCAATCAGGGACCCCATTGGCTACACCTTC. Its translation is CASSQVAIRDPIGYTF.

The count of this clone is one. This chain uses TRBV30 with TRBJ1-4; 8 nucleotides match TRBD1. CDR1 and CDR2 (germline): GTSNPN, SVGIG (reference sequence). The V and J ends lost 0 bases and 0 bases, in that order; junction bases with no gene match: 9. The length of the CDR3 is 18 residues. CDR3 sequence (DNA): TGTGCCTGGAGTGTACGGGGGACAGGACCTTCAACTAATGAAAAACTGTTTTTT. Its translation is CAWSVRGTGPSTNEKLFF.

The J gene is TRBJ1-1, the V gene TRBV7-9; D remains unclear. CDR1 SEHNR and CDR2 FQNEAQ come from the germline V gene (reference sequence). The length of the CDR3 is 15 residues. V was clipped by 2 bases and J by 1 base, with 11 bases between them. Here the CDR3 reads CASSLSSQRNTEAFF. The CDR3 DNA reads as TGTGCCAGCAGCTTATCTTCCCAGAGGAACACTGAAGCTTTCTTT.

CDR3 protein: CSASLGRIGYTF. Written as DNA, the CDR3 is TGCAGTGCTAGTCTCGGCAGGATTGGCTACACCTTC. The chain combines TRBV20-1 with TRBJ1-2; no reliable D call. Trimming left V 3 bases short and J 7 bases short, with 12 bases between. The V gene's germline CDR1 is DFQATT and CDR2 SNEGSKA (reference sequence). The CDR3 sequence is 12 residues long.

The gene calls are TRBV2 and TRBJ1-1; TRBD1 might be the D (5 bases). Germline V CDR1 and CDR2: SNHLY, FYNNEI. This CDR3 is 14 amino acids long. The ends were cut back, 6 bases at V and 1 base at J, with 12 bases in the middle. The CDR3 bases are TGTGCCAGCAGGGCAGGGAACACGAACACTGAAGCTTTCTTT. Translated: CASRAGNTNTEAFF. The full variable domain, rest sourced from reference TRBV2 and TRBJ1-1, is EPEVTQTPSHQVTQMGQEVILRCVPISNHLYFYWYRQILGQKVEFLVSFYNNEISEKSEIFDDQFSVERPDGSNFTLKIRSTKLEDSAMYFCASRAGNTNTEAFFGQGTRLTVV.

This clone occurred a few times. J is TRBJ1-6 and V is TRBV5-4, with 7 bases lining up with TRBD1. The germline V gene has CDR1 SGHNT and CDR2 YYREEE (reference sequence). V lost 4 bases to trimming and J lost 5 bases; unmatched junction nucleotides: 3. The CDR3 contains 14 residues. This CDR3 reads CASSPTGDNSPLHF. In DNA, the CDR3 is TGTGCCAGCAGCCCCACAGGGGATAATTCACCCCTCCACTTT.

This chain joins TRBV5-1 and TRBJ2-5; TRBD2 aligns across 10 bases. This CDR3 contains 16 residues. Germline CDR1 and CDR2: SGHRS and YFSETQ. The junction had 4 bases not matched to a gene; V was cut back by 0 bases and J by 2 bases. The DNA for the CDR3 is TGCGCCAGCAGCTTGGTCATTAGCGGGGGGCAAGAGACCCAGTACTTC. This gives the protein CASSLVISGGQETQYF.

This clone has more than one count but fewer than ten. The chain links TRBV2 to TRBJ2-7; 7 positions match TRBD1. The CDR3 extends over 12 amino acids. The germline CDR1 and CDR2 sequences are SNHLY and FYNNEI. V lost 6 bases, J lost 5 bases, and 4 bases stayed unmatched. For the CDR3, the DNA is TGTGCCAGCAGACGACAGGGCCACGAGCAGTACTTC. Translated: CASRRQGHEQYF.

The J gene is TRBJ1-5, the V gene TRBV14, with no clear D. This CDR3 is built from 13 residues. From germline, CDR1 is SGHDN and CDR2 FVKESK. V was cut by 1 base and J by 4 bases, with 5 bases left in between. DNA for the CDR3: TGTGCCAGCAGCCAAGGAATAAATCAGCCCCAGCATTTT. It yields the protein CASSQGINQPQHF. The complete variable domain, with remaining parts taken from reference TRBV14 and TRBJ1-5, reads EAGVTQFPSHSVIEKGQTVTLRCDPISGHDNLYWYRRVMGKEIKFLLHFVKESKQDESGMPNNRFLAERTGGTYSTLKVQPAELEDSGVYFCASSQGINQPQHFGDGTRLSIL.

The chain joins TRBV2 to TRBJ1-2; 7 nucleotides line up with TRBD1. In germline, CDR1 is SNHLY, CDR2 FYNNEI. This CDR3 comprises 14 residues. The V segment lost 3 bases and the J segment 6 bases; nucleotides outside the gene matches: 7. The CDR3: CASSETGWVDGYTF. In DNA, the CDR3 is TGTGCCAGCAGTGAGACAGGGTGGGTGGATGGCTACACCTTC.

The chain joins TRBV5-6 to TRBJ2-2; no definite D call. The CDR3 has 16 amino acids. CDR1 and CDR2 (germline): SGHDT, YYEEEE. Trimming shortened V by 4 bases and J by 0 bases, and 13 bases separated the two germline ends. The CDR3 DNA reads as TGTGCCAGCAGCACGTGGGCCAGATCGAACACCGGGGAGCTGTTTTTT. Its translation is CASSTWARSNTGELFF. Looking up the rest from reference TRBV5-6 and TRBJ2-2 gives the full variable domain: DAGVTQSPTHLIKTRGQQVTLRCSPKSGHDTVSWYQQALGQGPQFIFQYYEEEERQRGNFPDRFSGHQFPNYSSELNVNALLLGDSALYLCASSTWARSNTGELFFGEGSRLTVL.

The CDR3 DNA sequence: TGTGCCAGCAGCCCGACGGGGGTTAGCGGGAGCCGCGGAGAGCAGTTCTTC. It specifies CASSPTGVSGSRGEQFF. V and J are TRBV7-9 and TRBJ2-1, with TRBD2 matching 9 bases. Trimming at V came to 5 bases and at J to 10 bases, leaving 18 bases not matched to a gene. Looked up from germline, CDR1 is SEHNR and CDR2 is FQNEAQ (reference sequence). CDR3 size: 17 residues.